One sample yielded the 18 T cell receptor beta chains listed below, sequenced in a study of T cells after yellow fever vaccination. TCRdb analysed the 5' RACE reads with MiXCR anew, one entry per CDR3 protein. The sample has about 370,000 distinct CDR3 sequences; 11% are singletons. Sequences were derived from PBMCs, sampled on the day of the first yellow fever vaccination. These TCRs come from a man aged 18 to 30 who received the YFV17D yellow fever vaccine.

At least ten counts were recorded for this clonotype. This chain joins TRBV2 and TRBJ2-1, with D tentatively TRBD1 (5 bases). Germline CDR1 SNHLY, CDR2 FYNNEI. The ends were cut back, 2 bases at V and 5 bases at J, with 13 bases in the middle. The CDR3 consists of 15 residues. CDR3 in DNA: TGTGCCAGCAGTGAATACCGACAGTTAAACAATGAGCAGTTCTTC. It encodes CASSEYRQLNNEQFF.

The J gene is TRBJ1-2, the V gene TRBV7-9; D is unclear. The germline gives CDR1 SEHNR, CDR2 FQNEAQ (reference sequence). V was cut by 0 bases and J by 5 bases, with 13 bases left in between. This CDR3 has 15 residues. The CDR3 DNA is TGTGCCAGCAGCTTAGCGGTGAGATTGGGTTATGGCTACACCTTC. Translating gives CASSLAVRLGYGYTF.

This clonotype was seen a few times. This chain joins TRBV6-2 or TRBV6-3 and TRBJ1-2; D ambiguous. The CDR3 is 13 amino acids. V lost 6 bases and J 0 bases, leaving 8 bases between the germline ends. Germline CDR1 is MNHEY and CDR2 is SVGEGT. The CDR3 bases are TGTGCCAGCAGCCCCGGGACTAACTATGGCTACACCTTC. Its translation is CASSPGTNYGYTF.

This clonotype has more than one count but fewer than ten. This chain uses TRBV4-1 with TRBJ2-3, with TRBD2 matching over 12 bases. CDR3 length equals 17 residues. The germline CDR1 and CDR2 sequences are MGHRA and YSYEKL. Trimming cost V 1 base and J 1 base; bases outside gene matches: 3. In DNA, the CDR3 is TGCGCCAGCAGCCAAGTTTGGACTAGCGGGGGCACAGATACGCAGTATTTT. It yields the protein CASSQVWTSGGTDTQYF.

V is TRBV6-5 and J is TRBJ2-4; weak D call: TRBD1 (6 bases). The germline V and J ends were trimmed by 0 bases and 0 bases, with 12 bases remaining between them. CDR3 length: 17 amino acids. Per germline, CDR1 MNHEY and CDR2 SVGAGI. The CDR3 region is CASSYSVQGAAKNIQYF. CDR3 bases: TGTGCCAGCAGTTACTCTGTACAGGGCGCAGCCAAAAACATTCAGTACTTC.

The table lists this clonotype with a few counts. CDR3 nucleotides: TGCAGTGCTAGGTCTAGCGGGGGGCCTTACGAGCAGTACTTC. This gives the protein CSARSSGGPYEQYF. J is TRBJ2-7 and V is TRBV20-1; 11 positions match TRBD2. The CDR3 is made up of 14 amino acids. The ends lost 3 bases at V and 4 bases at J; junction bases unmatched: 5. Germline V gene sequence: CDR1 DFQATT, CDR2 SNEGSKA (reference sequence).

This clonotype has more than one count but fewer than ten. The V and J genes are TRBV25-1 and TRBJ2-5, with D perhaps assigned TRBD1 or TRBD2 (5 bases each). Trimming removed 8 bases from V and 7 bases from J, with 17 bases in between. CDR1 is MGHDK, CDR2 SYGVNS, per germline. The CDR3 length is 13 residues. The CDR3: CASGIRESGTQYF. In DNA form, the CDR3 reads TGTGCCAGCGGAATCAGGGAGTCCGGGACCCAGTACTTC.

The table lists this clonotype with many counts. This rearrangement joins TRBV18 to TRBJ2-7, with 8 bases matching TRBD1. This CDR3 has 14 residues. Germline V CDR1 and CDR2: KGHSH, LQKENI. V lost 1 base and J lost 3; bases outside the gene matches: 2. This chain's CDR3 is CASSPQDRVYEQYF. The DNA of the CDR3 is TGTGCCAGCTCACCACAGGACAGGGTCTACGAGCAGTACTTC.

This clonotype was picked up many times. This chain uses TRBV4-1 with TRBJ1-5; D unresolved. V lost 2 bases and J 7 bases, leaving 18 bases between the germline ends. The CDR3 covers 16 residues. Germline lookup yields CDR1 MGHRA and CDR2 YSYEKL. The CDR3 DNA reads TGCGCCAGCAGCCAACTCCCACTCGGAGGGTGGCAGCCCCAGCATTTT. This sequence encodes CASSQLPLGGWQPQHF.

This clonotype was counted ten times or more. CDR3 sequence: CAWSVSGGTDTQYF. As DNA, the CDR3 is TGTGCCTGGAGTGTAAGCGGGGGCACAGATACGCAGTATTTT. The chain recombines TRBV30 with TRBJ2-3, with 7 bases lining up with TRBD2. The CDR3 spans 14 residues. CDR1 and CDR2 from the germline V gene are GTSNPN and SVGIG (reference sequence). Trimming took 0 bases from V and 1 from J; bases not matched to a gene: 1. Drawing the rest from reference TRBV30 and TRBJ2-3, the complete variable domain is SQTIHQWPATLVQPVGSPLSLECTVEGTSNPNLYWYRQAAGRGLQLLFYSVGIGQISSEVPQNLSASRPQDRQFILSSKKLLLSDSGFYLCAWSVSGGTDTQYFGPGTRLTVL.

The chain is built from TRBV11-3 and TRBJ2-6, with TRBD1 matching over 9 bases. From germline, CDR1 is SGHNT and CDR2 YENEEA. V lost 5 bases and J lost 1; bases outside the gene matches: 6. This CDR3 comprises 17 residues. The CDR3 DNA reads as TGTGCCAGCAGCCCCGGGACAGGGAGGTCTGGGGCCAACGTCCTGACTTTC. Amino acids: CASSPGTGRSGANVLTF. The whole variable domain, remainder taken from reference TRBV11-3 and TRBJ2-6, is EAGVVQSPRYKIIEKKQPVAFWCNPISGHNTLYWYLQNLGQGPELLIRYENEEAVDDSQLPKDRFSAERLKGVDSTLKIQPAELGDSAVYLCASSPGTGRSGANVLTFGAGSRLTVL.

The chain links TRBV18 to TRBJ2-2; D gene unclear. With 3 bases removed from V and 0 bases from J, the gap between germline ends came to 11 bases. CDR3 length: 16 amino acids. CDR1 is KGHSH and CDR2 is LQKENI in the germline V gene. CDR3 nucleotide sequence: TGTGCCAGCTCACCTATGGCGGCATCGAACACCGGGGAGCTGTTTTTT. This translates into CASSPMAASNTGELFF.

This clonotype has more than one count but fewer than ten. The CDR3 loop is CASRQGLANTGELFF. DNA for the CDR3: TGTGCCAGCAGGCAAGGACTAGCAAACACCGGGGAGCTGTTTTTT. The rearrangement joins TRBV7-9 to TRBJ2-2; 8 bases line up with TRBD2. CDR3 length equals 15 residues. With V trimmed by 6 bases and J by 2 bases, 5 bases remained unmatched. Looked up from germline, CDR1 is SEHNR and CDR2 is FQNEAQ (reference sequence).

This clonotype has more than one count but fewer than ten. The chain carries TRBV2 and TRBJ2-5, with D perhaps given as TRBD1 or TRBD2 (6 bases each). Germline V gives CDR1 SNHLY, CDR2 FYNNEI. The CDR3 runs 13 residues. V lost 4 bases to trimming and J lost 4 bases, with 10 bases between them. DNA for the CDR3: TGTGCCAGCAGTGCGGGGGCCTTAGAGACCCAGTACTTC. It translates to CASSAGALETQYF.

The CDR3 DNA follows: TGCAGCGCAGTACAACAGGGCTATGAGCAGTTCTTC. It codes for CSAVQQGYEQFF. J is TRBJ2-1 and V is TRBV29-1; TRBD1 is a possible D gene (6 bases). The germline CDR1 and CDR2 sequences are SQVTM and ANQGSEA. This CDR3 is 12 amino acids long. Deletions cut 7 bases from V and 8 bases from J, with 15 bases between.

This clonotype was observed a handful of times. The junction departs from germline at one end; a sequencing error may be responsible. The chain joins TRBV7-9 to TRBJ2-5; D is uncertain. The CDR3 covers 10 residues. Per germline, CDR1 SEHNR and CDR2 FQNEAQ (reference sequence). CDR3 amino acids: CASHQETQYF. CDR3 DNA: TGTGCCAGCCACCAGGAGACCCAGTACTTC. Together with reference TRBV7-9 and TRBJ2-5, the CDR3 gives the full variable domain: DTGVSQNPRHKITKRGQNVTFRCDPISEHNRLYWYRQTLGQGPEFLTYFQNEAQLEKSRLLSDRFSAERPKGSFSTLEIQRTEQGDSAMYLCASHQETQYFGPGTRLLVL.

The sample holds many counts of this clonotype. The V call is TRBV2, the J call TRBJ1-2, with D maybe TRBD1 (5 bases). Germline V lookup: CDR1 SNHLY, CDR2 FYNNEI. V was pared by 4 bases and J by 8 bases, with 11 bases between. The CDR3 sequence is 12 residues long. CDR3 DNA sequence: TGTGCCAGCAGTGCAGGGATCATCGGCTACACCTTC. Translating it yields CASSAGIIGYTF.

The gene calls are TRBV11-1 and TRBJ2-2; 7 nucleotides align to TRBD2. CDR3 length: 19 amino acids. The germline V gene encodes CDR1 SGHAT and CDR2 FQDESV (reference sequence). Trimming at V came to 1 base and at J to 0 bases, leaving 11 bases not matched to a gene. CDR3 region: CASSLGLFSLAANTGELFF. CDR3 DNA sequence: TGTGCCAGCAGCTTAGGCCTCTTTTCTCTAGCGGCGAACACCGGGGAGCTGTTTTTT.